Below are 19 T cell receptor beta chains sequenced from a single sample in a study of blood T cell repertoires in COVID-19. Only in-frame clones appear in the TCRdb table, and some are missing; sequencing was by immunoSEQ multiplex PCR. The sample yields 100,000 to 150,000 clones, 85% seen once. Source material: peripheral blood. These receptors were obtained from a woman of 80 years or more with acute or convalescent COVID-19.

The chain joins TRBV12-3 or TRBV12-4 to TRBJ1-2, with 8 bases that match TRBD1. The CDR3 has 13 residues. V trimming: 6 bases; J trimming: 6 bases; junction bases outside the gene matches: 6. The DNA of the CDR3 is TGTGCCAGCAGGGACAGGGAATCCGATGGCTACACCTTC. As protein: CASRDRESDGYTF.

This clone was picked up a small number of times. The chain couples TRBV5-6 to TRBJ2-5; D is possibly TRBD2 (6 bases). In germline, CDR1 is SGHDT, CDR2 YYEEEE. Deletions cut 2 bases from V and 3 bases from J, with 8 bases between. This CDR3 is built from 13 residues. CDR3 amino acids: CASSFGGEETQYF. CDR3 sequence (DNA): TGTGCCAGCAGCTTCGGCGGGGAAGAGACCCAGTACTTC.

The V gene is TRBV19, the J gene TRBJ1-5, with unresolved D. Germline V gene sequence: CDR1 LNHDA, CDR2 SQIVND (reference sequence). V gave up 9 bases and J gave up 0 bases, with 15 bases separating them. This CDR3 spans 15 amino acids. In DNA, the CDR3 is TGTGCCAGCCGTGCGCCGGTACTTAGCAATCAGCCCCAGCATTTT. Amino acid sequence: CASRAPVLSNQPQHF.

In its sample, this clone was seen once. CDR3 DNA sequence: TGTGCCAGCAGCGCCAGGGACACGGTCTCCTACGAGCAGTACTTC. As protein: CASSARDTVSYEQYF. The rearrangement joins TRBV9 to TRBJ2-7, with D perhaps matching TRBD1 (6 bases). The CDR3 is made up of 15 amino acids. The V gene's germline CDR1 is SGDLS and CDR2 YYNGEE. Between the trimmed V and J ends, which lost 3 bases and 0 bases, there was a span of 13 bases. The full variable domain, rest sourced from reference TRBV9 and TRBJ2-7, is DSGVTQTPKHLITATGQRVTLRCSPRSGDLSVYWYQQSLDQGLQFLIQYYNGEERAKGNILERFSAQQFPDLHSELNLSSLELGDSALYFCASSARDTVSYEQYFGPGTRLTVT.

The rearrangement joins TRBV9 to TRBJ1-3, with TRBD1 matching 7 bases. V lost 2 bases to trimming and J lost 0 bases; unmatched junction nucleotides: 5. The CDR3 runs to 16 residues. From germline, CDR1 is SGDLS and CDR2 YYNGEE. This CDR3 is CASSVKQGYSGNTIYF. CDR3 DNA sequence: TGTGCCAGCAGCGTTAAACAGGGGTACTCTGGAAACACCATATATTTT.

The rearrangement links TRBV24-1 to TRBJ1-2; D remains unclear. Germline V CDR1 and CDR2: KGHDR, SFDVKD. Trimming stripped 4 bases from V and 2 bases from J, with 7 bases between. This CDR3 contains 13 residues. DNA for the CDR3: TGTGCCACCAGTGAGGGAGCAAACTATGGCTACACCTTC. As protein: CATSEGANYGYTF.

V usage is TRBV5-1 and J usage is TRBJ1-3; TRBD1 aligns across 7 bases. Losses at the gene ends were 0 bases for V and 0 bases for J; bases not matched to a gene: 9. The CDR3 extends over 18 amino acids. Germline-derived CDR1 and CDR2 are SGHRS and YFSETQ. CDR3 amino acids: CASSLGVRTGVSGNTIYF. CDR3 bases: TGCGCCAGCAGCTTGGGAGTTCGGACAGGTGTCTCTGGAAACACCATATATTTT. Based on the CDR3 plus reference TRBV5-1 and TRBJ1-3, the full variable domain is KAGVTQTPRYLIKTRGQQVTLSCSPISGHRSVSWYQQTPGQGLQFLFEYFSETQRNKGNFPGRFSGRQFSNSRSEMNVSTLELGDSALYLCASSLGVRTGVSGNTIYFGEGSWLTVV.

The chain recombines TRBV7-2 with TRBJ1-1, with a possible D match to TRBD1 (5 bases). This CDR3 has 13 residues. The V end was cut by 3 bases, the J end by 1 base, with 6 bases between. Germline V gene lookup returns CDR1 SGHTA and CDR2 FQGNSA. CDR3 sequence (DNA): TGTGCCAGCAGCTTGCAGGGGAACACTGAAGCTTTCTTT. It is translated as CASSLQGNTEAFF.

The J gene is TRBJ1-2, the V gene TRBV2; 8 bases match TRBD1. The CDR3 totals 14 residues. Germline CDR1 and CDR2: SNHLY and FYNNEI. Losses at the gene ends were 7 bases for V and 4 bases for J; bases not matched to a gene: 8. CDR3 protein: CASKGTGRFYGYTF. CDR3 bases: TGTGCCAGCAAGGGGACAGGTCGATTCTATGGCTACACCTTC.

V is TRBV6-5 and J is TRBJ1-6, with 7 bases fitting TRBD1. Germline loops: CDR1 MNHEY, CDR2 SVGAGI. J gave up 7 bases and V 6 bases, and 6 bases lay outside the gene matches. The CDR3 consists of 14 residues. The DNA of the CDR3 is TGTGCCAGCAGATTTAAAGGGGGCAATTCACCCCTCCACTTT. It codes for CASRFKGGNSPLHF.

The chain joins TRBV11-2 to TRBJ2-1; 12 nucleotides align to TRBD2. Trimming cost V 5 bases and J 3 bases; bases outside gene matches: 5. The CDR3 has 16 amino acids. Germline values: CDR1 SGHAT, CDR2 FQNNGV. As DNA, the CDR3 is TGTGCCAGCAGCCCGCGGACTAGCGGGATCTACAATGAGCAGTTCTTC. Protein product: CASSPRTSGIYNEQFF. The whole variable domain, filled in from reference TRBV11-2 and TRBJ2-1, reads EAGVAQSPRYKIIEKRQSVAFWCNPISGHATLYWYQQILGQGPKLLIQFQNNGVVDDSQLPKDRFSAERLKGVDSTLKIQPAKLEDSAVYLCASSPRTSGIYNEQFFGPGTRLTVL.

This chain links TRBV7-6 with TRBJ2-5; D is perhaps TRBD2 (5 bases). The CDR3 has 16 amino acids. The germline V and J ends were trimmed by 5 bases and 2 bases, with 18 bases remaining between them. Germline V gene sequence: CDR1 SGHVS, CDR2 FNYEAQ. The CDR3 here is CASSHGVGLGQETQYF. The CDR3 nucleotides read TGTGCCAGCAGCCACGGGGTGGGCCTAGGTCAAGAGACCCAGTACTTC.

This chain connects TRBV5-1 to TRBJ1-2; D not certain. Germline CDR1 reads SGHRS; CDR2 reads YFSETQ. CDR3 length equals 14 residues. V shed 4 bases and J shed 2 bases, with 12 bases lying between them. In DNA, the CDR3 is TGCGCCAGCAGCCCGGAGGCCCGAAACTATGGCTACACCTTC. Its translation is CASSPEARNYGYTF.

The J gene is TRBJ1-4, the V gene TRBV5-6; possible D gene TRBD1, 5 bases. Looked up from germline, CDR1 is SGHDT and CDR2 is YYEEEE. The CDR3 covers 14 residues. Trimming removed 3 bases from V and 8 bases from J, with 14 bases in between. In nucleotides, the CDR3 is TGTGCCAGCAGCTCGACAGAGGAGGGAGAAAAACTGTTTTTT. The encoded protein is CASSSTEEGEKLFF.

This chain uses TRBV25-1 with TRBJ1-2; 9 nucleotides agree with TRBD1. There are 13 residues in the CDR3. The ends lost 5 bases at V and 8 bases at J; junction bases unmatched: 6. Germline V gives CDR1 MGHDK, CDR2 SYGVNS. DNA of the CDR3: TGTGCCAGCAGTAGGCCGGACAGGGGCGGCTACACCTTC. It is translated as CASSRPDRGGYTF.

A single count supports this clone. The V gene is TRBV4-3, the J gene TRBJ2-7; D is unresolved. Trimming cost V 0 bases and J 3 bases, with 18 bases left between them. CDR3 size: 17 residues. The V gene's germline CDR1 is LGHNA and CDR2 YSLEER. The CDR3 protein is CASSQDERAGTLYEQYF. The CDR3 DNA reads TGCGCCAGCAGCCAAGATGAGAGAGCAGGTACCCTCTACGAGCAGTACTTC.

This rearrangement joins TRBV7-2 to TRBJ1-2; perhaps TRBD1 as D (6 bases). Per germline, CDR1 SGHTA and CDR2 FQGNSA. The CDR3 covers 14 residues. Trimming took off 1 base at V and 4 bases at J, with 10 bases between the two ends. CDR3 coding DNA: TGTGCCAGCAGCTTAGTGGGGGCGGGCTATGGCTACACCTTC. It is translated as CASSLVGAGYGYTF.

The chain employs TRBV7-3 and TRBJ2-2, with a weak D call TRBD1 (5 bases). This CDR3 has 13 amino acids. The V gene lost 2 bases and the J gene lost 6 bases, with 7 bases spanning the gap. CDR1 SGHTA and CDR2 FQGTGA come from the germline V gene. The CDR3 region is CASSLEGAGELFF. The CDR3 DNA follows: TGTGCCAGCAGCTTAGAAGGGGCCGGGGAGCTGTTTTTT.

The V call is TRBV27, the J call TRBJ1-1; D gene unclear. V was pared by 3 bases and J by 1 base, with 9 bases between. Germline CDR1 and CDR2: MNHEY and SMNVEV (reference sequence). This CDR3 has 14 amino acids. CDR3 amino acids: CASSLQQSNTEAFF. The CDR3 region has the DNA TGTGCCAGCAGTTTGCAACAGTCGAACACTGAAGCTTTCTTT.